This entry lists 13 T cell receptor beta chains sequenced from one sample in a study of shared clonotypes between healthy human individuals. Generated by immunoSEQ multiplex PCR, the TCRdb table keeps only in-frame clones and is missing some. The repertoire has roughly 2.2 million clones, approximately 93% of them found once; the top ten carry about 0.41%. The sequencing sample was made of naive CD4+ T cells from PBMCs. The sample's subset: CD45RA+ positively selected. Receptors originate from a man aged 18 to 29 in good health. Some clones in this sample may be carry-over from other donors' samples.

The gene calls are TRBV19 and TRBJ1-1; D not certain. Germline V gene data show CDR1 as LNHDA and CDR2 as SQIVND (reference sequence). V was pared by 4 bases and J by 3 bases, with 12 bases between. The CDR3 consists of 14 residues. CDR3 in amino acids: CASSTAGSYTEAFF. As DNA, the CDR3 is TGTGCCAGTAGTACCGCCGGGTCTTACACTGAAGCTTTCTTT.

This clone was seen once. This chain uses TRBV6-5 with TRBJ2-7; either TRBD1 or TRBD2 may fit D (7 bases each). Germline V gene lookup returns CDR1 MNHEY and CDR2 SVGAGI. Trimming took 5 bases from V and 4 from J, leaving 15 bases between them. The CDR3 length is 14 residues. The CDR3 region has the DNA TGTGCCAGCAGTAAACGCAGGGGGGGGTACGAGCAGTACTTC. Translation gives CASSKRRGGYEQYF.

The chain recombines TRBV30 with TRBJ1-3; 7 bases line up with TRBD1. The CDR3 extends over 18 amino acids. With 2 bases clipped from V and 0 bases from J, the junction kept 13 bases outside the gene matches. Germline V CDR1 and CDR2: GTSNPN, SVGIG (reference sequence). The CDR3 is CAWSPNNRGRVSGNTIYF. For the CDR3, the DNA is TGTGCCTGGAGTCCAAACAACAGGGGCCGTGTCTCTGGAAACACCATATATTTT.

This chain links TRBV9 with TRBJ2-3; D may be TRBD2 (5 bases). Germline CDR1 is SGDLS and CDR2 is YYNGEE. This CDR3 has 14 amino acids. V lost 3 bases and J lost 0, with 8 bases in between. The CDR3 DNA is TGTGCCAGCAGCGCGCGGACTAGCACAGATACGCAGTATTTT. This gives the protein CASSARTSTDTQYF.

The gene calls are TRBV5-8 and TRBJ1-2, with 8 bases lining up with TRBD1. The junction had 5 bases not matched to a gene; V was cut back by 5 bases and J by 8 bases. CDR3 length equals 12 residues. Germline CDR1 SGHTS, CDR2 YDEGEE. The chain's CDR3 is CASRYGQGGYTF. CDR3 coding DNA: TGTGCCAGCAGATATGGACAGGGCGGCTACACCTTC.

The CDR3 loop reads CASSRTSQRSYEQYF. DNA for the CDR3: TGTGCCAGCAGCCGGACTAGCCAACGCTCCTACGAGCAGTACTTC. The V call is TRBV5-8, the J call TRBJ2-7, with 8 bases matching TRBD2. This CDR3 has 15 amino acids. Germline values: CDR1 SGHTS, CDR2 YDEGEE. The V segment lost 4 bases and the J segment 0 bases; nucleotides outside the gene matches: 6.

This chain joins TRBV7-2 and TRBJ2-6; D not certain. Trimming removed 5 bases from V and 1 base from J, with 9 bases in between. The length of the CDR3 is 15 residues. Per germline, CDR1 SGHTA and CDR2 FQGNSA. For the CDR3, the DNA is TGTGCCAGCAGCGAGTTTAGGTCTGGGGCCAACGTCCTGACTTTC. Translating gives CASSEFRSGANVLTF.

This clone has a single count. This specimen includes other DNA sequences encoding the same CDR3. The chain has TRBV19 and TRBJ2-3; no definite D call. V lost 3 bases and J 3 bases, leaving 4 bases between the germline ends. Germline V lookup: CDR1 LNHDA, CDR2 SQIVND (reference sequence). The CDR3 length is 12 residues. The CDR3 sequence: CASSMGTDTQYF. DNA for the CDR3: TGTGCCAGTAGTATGGGGACAGATACGCAGTATTTT.

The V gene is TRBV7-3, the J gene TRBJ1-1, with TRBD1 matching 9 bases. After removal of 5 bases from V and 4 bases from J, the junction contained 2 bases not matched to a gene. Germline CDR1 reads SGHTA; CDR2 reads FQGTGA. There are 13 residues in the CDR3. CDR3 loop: CASSMGQGTEAFF. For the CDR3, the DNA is TGTGCCAGCAGCATGGGACAGGGCACTGAAGCTTTCTTT.

The CDR3 DNA reads TGCGCCAGCGAATCGGGTGAGGGCACAGATACGCAGTATTTT. Amino acid sequence: CASESGEGTDTQYF. The rearrangement links TRBV5-1 to TRBJ2-3; D gene uncertain. CDR1 SGHRS and CDR2 YFSETQ come from the germline V gene. V was trimmed by 7 bases and J by 1 base, leaving 13 bases between them. The CDR3 is 14 residues long. Full variable domain (rest looked up from reference TRBV5-1 and TRBJ2-3): KAGVTQTPRYLIKTRGQQVTLSCSPISGHRSVSWYQQTPGQGLQFLFEYFSETQRNKGNFPGRFSGRQFSNSRSEMNVSTLELGDSALYLCASESGEGTDTQYFGPGTRLTVL.

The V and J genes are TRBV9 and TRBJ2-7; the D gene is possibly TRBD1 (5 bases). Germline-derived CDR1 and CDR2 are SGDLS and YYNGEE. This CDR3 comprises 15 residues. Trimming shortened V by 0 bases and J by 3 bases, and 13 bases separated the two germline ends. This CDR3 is CASSVGVGGHYEQYF. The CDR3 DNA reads TGTGCCAGCAGCGTAGGGGTTGGCGGACACTACGAGCAGTACTTC.

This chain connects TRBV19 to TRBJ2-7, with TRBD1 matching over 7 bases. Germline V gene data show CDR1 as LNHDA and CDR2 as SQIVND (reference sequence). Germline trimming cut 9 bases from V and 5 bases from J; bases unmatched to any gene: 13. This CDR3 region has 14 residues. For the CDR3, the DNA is TGTGCCAGCCGCCGACAGCAAGGGGGCCACGAGCAGTACTTC. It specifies CASRRQQGGHEQYF.

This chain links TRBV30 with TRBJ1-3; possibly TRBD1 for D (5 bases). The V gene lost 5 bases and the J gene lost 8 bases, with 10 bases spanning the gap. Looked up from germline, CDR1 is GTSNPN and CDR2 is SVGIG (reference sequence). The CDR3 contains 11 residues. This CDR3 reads CAWGAGHTIYF. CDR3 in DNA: TGTGCCTGGGGGGCCGGCCACACCATATATTTT. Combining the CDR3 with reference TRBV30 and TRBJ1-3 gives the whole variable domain SQTIHQWPATLVQPVGSPLSLECTVEGTSNPNLYWYRQAAGRGLQLLFYSVGIGQISSEVPQNLSASRPQDRQFILSSKKLLLSDSGFYLCAWGAGHTIYFGEGSWLTVV.